The clone carrying this TCR beta chain was seen a handful of times. Antigen: not known. A read error may produce the germline difference seen at one junction end. These data originate in a study of beta chain features in type 1 diabetes. Overall study results and limits: Patients with Type 1 diabetes showed moderately but significantly shorter TCRB CDR3s in all four CD4+ subsets. Naive, central memory and regulatory TCRB repertoires appeared more similar among patients than healthy donors. Shorter templates may be favored by PCR, equally so in patients and controls.

The authors reverse transcribed all of the isolated RNA, so sequencing captured expressed TCRB transcripts. Clones were read by immunoSEQ multiplex PCR, and TCRdb kept only the in-frame ones, dropping some. The sample has under 350,000 clones, roughly an eighth seen once. This CDR3 region has 14 residues. The germline gives CDR1 ENHRY, CDR2 SYGVKD. The sequence was collected from a man aged 25 to 45 with type 1 diabetes. Sequences were obtained from naive CD4+ T cells from blood. The chain combines TRBV10-3 with TRBJ2-1; D is perhaps TRBD1 (6 bases). The CDR3 reads CAIRELGQINEQFF. CDR3 DNA: TGTGCCATCAGAGAGTTAGGACAGATCAATGAGCAGTTCTTC.